This TCR beta chain was identified in a study of blood T cell repertoires in COVID-19 (TCRdb year 2020). Some background on the complete study: The collaborator samples originated in the United States, Italy and Spain and spanned the acute and convalescent phases of COVID-19. The material from the prospective study consisted of cDNA or gDNA derived from T cells, B-cell-depleted T cells, or PBMCs. Deeply sampled blood TCRbeta repertoires from subjects exposed to, actively infected with, or recovered from COVID-19 were included in the dataset. The repertoires were released in a freely available public database meant as a resource for research on the immune response to SARS-CoV-2. Samples came from the ongoing ImmuneRACE study (first 160 participants) plus 1,254 subjects from 6 global collaborators. Nearly every sample came with metadata listing a de-identified subject ID, COVID-19 status, age in years and sex. Where HLA class I and class II types were available, the types were taken from metadata supplied by the sample provider, not from assay-based typing.

TCRbeta CDR3 regions were amplified from genomic DNA using the immunoSEQ Assay, a bias-controlled multiplex PCR. Processing in the source paper ran as follows. The number of nucleated cells in each sample was estimated by amplification of reference gene primers within the assay. To quantify the absolute abundance of each unique TCRbeta CDR3 rearrangement, sequence reads were collapsed and filtered. For each sample, productive Simpson clonality was calculated by taking the square root of Simpson's diversity index across productive rearrangements. TCRdb limited this immuneACCESS table to in-frame rearrangements with V and J called. A share of clones is missing; checked studies link under half to unresolved V genes, and the rest is unexplained. V and J calls and clone size are given by that table; D and trimming were obtained from the DNA. Recorded for this sample are roughly 250,000 clones; approximately 80% of them occurred a single time. 5.5% to 8% of the sample is in the top ten clones.

CDR1 and CDR2 (MNHEY, SMNVEV) derive from the germline V gene (reference sequence). The CDR3 runs 12 residues from the cysteine to the phenylalanine. This entry keeps only the CDR3 DNA: 36 bases, framed from base 1. Trimming removed 3 bases from V and 3 bases from J, leaving 3 bases between the germline ends. A note on this clone: No antigen is known for it. No qualities accompany the bases; no much larger clone lies one base away.

The investigation overall reported the following: The quantity of clinical and demographic metadata differed by source and by participant and was supplied without curation.

Whole blood was collected in K2EDTA tubes by collaborating institutions according to the institutions' own protocols. For TCRbeta analysis, collaborator samples were shipped as frozen whole blood, as isolated PBMCs, or as DNA extracted from either sample type. The TCR originated in an older woman with active or convalescent COVID-19. The chain uses TRBV27 and TRBJ2-1; the D gene cannot be resolved reliably. The specimen was peripheral blood. The CDR3 amino acid sequence is: CASSFGYNEQFF. The nucleotide sequence is given as TGTGCCAGCAGTTTCGGCTACAATGAGCAGTTCTTC.